Below, 20 T cell receptor beta chains from the same sample are listed, as sequenced in a study of T cell responses to AZD1222 COVID-19 vaccine. The table came from immunoSEQ multiplex PCR; TCRdb's copy has only in-frame clones and leaves some out. The sample carries more than 100,000 clones, roughly 88% recorded once. Sequenced here: peripheral blood, sampled on day 0 of AZD1222 vaccination. These receptors all come from an adult in good health.

The chain is built from TRBV6-2 or TRBV6-3 and TRBJ2-5; TRBD1 matches 8 bases. Germline values: CDR1 MNHEY, CDR2 SVGEGT. CDR3 size: 15 residues. Germline trimming cut 5 bases from V and 3 bases from J; bases unmatched to any gene: 8. DNA of the CDR3: TGTGCCAGCAGTCTCATACAGGGGGAGAAAGAGACCCAGTACTTC. This encodes CASSLIQGEKETQYF.

The V gene is TRBV25-1, the J gene TRBJ2-1, with D possibly being TRBD1 or TRBD2 (5 bases each). V dropped 3 bases and J dropped 2 bases, with 14 bases sitting between them. CDR3 length: 16 residues. CDR1 is MGHDK and CDR2 is SYGVNS in the germline V gene. CDR3 amino acids: CASSDSGPRTYNEQFF. The DNA for the CDR3 is TGTGCCAGCAGTGACTCGGGACCCCGGACCTACAATGAGCAGTTCTTC.

V usage is TRBV5-1 and J usage is TRBJ2-7, with 9 bases lining up with TRBD1. Per germline, CDR1 SGHRS and CDR2 YFSETQ. The CDR3 spans 16 residues. V shed 1 base and J 2 bases; nucleotides not matched to a gene: 7. CDR3 region: CASSLTGGGPPYEQYF. The CDR3 coding sequence is TGCGCCAGCAGCTTGACAGGGGGCGGTCCACCCTACGAGCAGTACTTC.

The chain recombines TRBV18 with TRBJ2-5, with D tentatively TRBD2 (7 bases). V was shortened by 1 base and J by 5 bases, with 17 bases between the two germline ends. This CDR3 is 16 amino acids long. The germline CDR1 and CDR2 sequences are KGHSH and LQKENI. DNA for the CDR3: TGTGCCAGCTCACCACGGGGGGGGCTCCTGGCGGAGACCCAGTACTTC. This sequence encodes CASSPRGGLLAETQYF.

This chain links TRBV7-6 with TRBJ2-2; possibly TRBD1 for D (6 bases). V lost 8 bases and J 4 bases, leaving 20 bases between the germline ends. CDR1 is SGHVS, CDR2 FNYEAQ, per germline. The CDR3 has 16 amino acids. Here the CDR3 reads CASGTRTAYSTGELFF. DNA of the CDR3: TGTGCCAGCGGAACTCGGACAGCCTATTCCACCGGGGAGCTGTTTTTT. Full variable domain (missing parts from reference TRBV7-6 and TRBJ2-2): GAGVSQSPRYKVTKRGQDVALRCDPISGHVSLYWYRQALGQGPEFLTYFNYEAQQDKSGLPNDRFSAERPEGSISTLTIQRTEQRDSAMYRCASGTRTAYSTGELFFGEGSRLTVL.

This clone was recorded only once. The V gene is TRBV7-9, the J gene TRBJ2-3, with D hard to call. Germline V gene lookup returns CDR1 SEHNR and CDR2 FQNEAQ (reference sequence). V dropped 1 base and J dropped 1 base, with 6 bases sitting between them. The CDR3 contains 14 residues. The CDR3 DNA follows: TGTGCCAGCAGCTTAGGGTGGCGCACAGATACGCAGTATTTT. Translating gives CASSLGWRTDTQYF.

This clone was detected a few times. J is TRBJ2-5 and V is TRBV19; D may be TRBD1 (5 bases). CDR3 length equals 13 residues. Trimming cost V 5 bases and J 2 bases, with 9 bases left between them. Germline CDR1 reads LNHDA; CDR2 reads SQIVND (reference sequence). CDR3 nucleotide sequence: TGTGCCAGTAGTGGGGCAGTACAAGAGACCCAGTACTTC. It translates to CASSGAVQETQYF. Together with reference TRBV19 and TRBJ2-5, the CDR3 gives the full variable domain: DGGITQSPKYLFRKEGQNVTLSCEQNLNHDAMYWYRQDPGQGLRLIYYSQIVNDFQKGDIAEGYSVSREKKESFPLTVTSAQKNPTAFYLCASSGAVQETQYFGPGTRLLVL.

The chain uses TRBV24-1 and TRBJ1-2; TRBD1 aligns across 7 bases. CDR1 and CDR2 from the germline V gene are KGHDR and SFDVKD. After removal of 4 bases from V and 4 bases from J, the junction contained 2 bases not matched to a gene. The CDR3 totals 13 residues. In DNA, the CDR3 is TGTGCCACCAGTGACGGGACAGCCTATGGCTACACCTTC. Its translation: CATSDGTAYGYTF.

This chain links TRBV19 with TRBJ2-1; the match to TRBD1 covers 8 bases. The CDR3 is 13 residues long. Germline lookup yields CDR1 LNHDA and CDR2 SQIVND (reference sequence). The J segment lost 8 bases and the V segment lost 6 bases, leaving 6 bases of the junction unmatched. The CDR3 reads CASSSTGADEQFF. The CDR3 DNA follows: TGTGCCAGTAGCTCGACAGGGGCGGATGAGCAGTTCTTC.

This clone occurred once. This chain uses TRBV5-1 with TRBJ1-2, with D perhaps TRBD1 (5 bases). The V end was cut by 4 bases, the J end by 7 bases, with 11 bases between. This CDR3 region has 12 residues. Per germline, CDR1 SGHRS and CDR2 YFSETQ. The CDR3: CASSGQGGGYTF. CDR3 nucleotides: TGCGCCAGCAGCGGGCAGGGCGGTGGCTACACCTTC.

V usage is TRBV30 and J usage is TRBJ1-1, with D perhaps matching TRBD1 (5 bases). CDR3 length: 12 amino acids. Germline CDR1 GTSNPN, CDR2 SVGIG (reference sequence). V gave up 2 bases and J gave up 8 bases, with 12 bases separating them. The CDR3, as DNA: TGTGCCTGGAGTTCGGGGCGTTCAGAAGCTTTCTTT. Protein sequence: CAWSSGRSEAFF.

The chain joins TRBV7-9 to TRBJ2-2; maybe TRBD1 (6 bases). Germline V gene data show CDR1 as SEHNR and CDR2 as FQNEAQ (reference sequence). Trimming left V 6 bases short and J 2 bases short, with 10 bases between. The CDR3 has 14 amino acids. CDR3 residues: CASRYRANTGELFF. DNA for the CDR3: TGTGCCAGCAGGTACAGGGCTAACACCGGGGAGCTGTTTTTT. Filled out from reference TRBV7-9 and TRBJ2-2, the complete variable domain reads DTGVSQNPRHKITKRGQNVTFRCDPISEHNRLYWYRQTLGQGPEFLTYFQNEAQLEKSRLLSDRFSAERPKGSFSTLEIQRTEQGDSAMYLCASRYRANTGELFFGEGSRLTVL.

CDR3 sequence (DNA): TGTGCCAGCAGCCTAATGACTAGCGGTTTAGAGACCCAGTACTTC. Translation gives CASSLMTSGLETQYF. The chain uses TRBV3-1 (or the pseudogene TRBV3-2) and TRBJ2-5, with 9 bases lining up with TRBD2. The CDR3 extends over 15 amino acids. In germline, CDR1 is LGHDT, CDR2 YNNKEL (reference sequence). Germline trimming cut 4 bases from V and 4 bases from J; bases unmatched to any gene: 7.

This chain links TRBV2 with TRBJ1-1; no definite D call. Germline CDR1 SNHLY, CDR2 FYNNEI. CDR3 length: 15 amino acids. The germline V and J ends were trimmed by 1 base and 1 base, with 10 bases remaining between them. CDR3 loop: CASSEGDLGNTEAFF. CDR3 coding DNA: TGTGCCAGCAGTGAAGGGGATCTGGGGAACACTGAAGCTTTCTTT.

This chain joins TRBV7-3 and TRBJ2-7, with 8 bases matching TRBD1. The trim removed 4 bases at V and 7 bases at J, leaving 9 bases unmatched. The CDR3 covers 14 residues. Germline-derived CDR1 and CDR2 are SGHTA and FQGTGA. The CDR3 here is CASSSTGDLGEQYF. The CDR3 nucleotides are TGTGCCAGCAGCTCGACAGGGGACTTAGGGGAGCAGTACTTC.

This clone was detected only once. The CDR3 spells CASSHFDRDGYTF. CDR3 DNA: TGTGCCAGCAGCCACTTCGACAGGGATGGCTACACCTTC. The V gene is TRBV3-1 (or the pseudogene TRBV3-2), the J gene TRBJ1-2, with 7 bases lining up with TRBD1. Germline values: CDR1 LGHDT, CDR2 YNNKEL (reference sequence). The V and J ends lost 3 bases and 6 bases, in that order; junction bases with no gene match: 4. The CDR3 contains 13 residues.

This clone was seen a few times. The V gene is TRBV5-3, the J gene TRBJ2-5; no clear D. TRBV5-3 carries the ORF label, with uncertain function. Trimming stripped 1 base from V and 2 bases from J, with 18 bases between. The CDR3 is 17 amino acids. The CDR3 nucleotides are TGTGCCAGAAGCTTGAGGCGGATCGGAGTGGGACAAGAGACCCAGTACTTC. Translated: CARSLRRIGVGQETQYF.

The chain employs TRBV30 and TRBJ2-7; possibly TRBD1 for D (5 bases). The germline gives CDR1 GTSNPN, CDR2 SVGIG (reference sequence). The CDR3 covers 13 residues. Trimming stripped 4 bases from V and 7 bases from J, with 17 bases between. The CDR3, as DNA: TGTGCCTGGACCGAGGCAGGGAAAGGGGAGCAGTACTTC. It yields the protein CAWTEAGKGEQYF.

The rearrangement uses TRBV2 and TRBJ1-4; 7 nucleotides line up with TRBD1. The V and J ends lost 7 bases and 4 bases, in that order; junction bases with no gene match: 12. In germline, CDR1 is SNHLY, CDR2 FYNNEI. This CDR3 is 16 amino acids long. CDR3 nucleotides: TGTGCCAGCACTAAAAGGGGGCCAGGGCTTAATGAAAAACTGTTTTTT. Protein product: CASTKRGPGLNEKLFF.

The CDR3 spells CASSLGRGPYNEQFF. Written as DNA, the CDR3 is TGCGCCAGCAGCTTGGGCAGGGGCCCCTACAATGAGCAGTTCTTC. V gene TRBV5-1 combines with J gene TRBJ2-1, with D possibly TRBD1 on 6 matching bases. The germline gives CDR1 SGHRS, CDR2 YFSETQ. CDR3 length equals 15 residues. Between the trimmed V and J ends, which lost 0 bases and 2 bases, there was a span of 9 bases.